This entry features one TCR beta chain sequence. The entry originates in a study of blood T cell repertoires in COVID-19. Study-level information: Sources were T cells, B-cell-depleted T cells, or PBMCs; the material itself was cDNA or gDNA.

Clones were sequenced by immunoSEQ multiplex PCR, and TCRdb holds only the in-frame ones, with some missing. The sample contains roughly 120,000 clones, 90% of which appear only once. This CDR3 spans 17 amino acids. Germline lookup yields CDR1 SEHNR and CDR2 FQNEAQ (reference sequence). V trimming: 4 bases; J trimming: 0 bases; junction bases outside the gene matches: 6. The sequence was obtained from a woman aged 55-75 years with COVID-19, enrolled during active disease. The sequenced sample consisted of peripheral blood. This sequence joins TRBV7-9 and TRBJ2-6; 7 positions match TRBD1. The chain's CDR3 is CASSWTGGSSGANVLTF. CDR3 sequence (DNA): TGTGCCAGCAGCTGGACAGGAGGCAGCTCTGGGGCCAACGTCCTGACTTTC.